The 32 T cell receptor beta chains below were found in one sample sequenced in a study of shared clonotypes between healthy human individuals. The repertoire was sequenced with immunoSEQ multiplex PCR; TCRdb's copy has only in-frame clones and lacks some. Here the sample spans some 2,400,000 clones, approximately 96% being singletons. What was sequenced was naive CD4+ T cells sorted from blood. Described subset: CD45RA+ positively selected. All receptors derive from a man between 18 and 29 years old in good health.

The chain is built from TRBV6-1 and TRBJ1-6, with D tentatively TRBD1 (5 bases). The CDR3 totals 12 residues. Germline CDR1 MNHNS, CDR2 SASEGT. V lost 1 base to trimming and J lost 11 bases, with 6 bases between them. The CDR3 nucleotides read TGTGCCAGCAGTGAAGGGGGGACACCCCTCCACTTT. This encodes CASSEGGTPLHF.

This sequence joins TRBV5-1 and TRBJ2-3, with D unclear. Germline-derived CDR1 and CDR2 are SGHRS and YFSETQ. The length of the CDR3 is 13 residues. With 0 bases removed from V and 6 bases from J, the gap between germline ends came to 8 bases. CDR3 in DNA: TGCGCCAGCAGCTTGGACAGAGAGGATACGCAGTATTTT. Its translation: CASSLDREDTQYF.

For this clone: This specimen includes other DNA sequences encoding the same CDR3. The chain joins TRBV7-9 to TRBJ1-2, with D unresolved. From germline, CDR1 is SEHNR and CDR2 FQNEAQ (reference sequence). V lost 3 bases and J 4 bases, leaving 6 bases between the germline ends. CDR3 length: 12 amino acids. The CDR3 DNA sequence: TGTGCCAGCAGCTTGGAGGCCTATGGCTACACCTTC. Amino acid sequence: CASSLEAYGYTF.

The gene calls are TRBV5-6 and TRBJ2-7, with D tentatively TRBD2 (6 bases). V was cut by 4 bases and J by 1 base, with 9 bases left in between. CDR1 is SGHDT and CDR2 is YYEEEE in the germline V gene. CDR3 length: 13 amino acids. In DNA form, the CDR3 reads TGTGCCAGCAGCGAGGACTATTCCTACGAGCAGTACTTC. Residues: CASSEDYSYEQYF. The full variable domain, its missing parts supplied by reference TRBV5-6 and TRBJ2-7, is DAGVTQSPTHLIKTRGQQVTLRCSPKSGHDTVSWYQQALGQGPQFIFQYYEEEERQRGNFPDRFSGHQFPNYSSELNVNALLLGDSALYLCASSEDYSYEQYFGPGTRLTVT.

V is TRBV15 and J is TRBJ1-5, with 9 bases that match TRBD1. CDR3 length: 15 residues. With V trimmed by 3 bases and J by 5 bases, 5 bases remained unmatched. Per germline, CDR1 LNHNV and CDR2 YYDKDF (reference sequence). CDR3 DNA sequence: TGTGCCACCAGCAGGGCCGGGACAGGGTATCAGCCCCAGCATTTT. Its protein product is CATSRAGTGYQPQHF.

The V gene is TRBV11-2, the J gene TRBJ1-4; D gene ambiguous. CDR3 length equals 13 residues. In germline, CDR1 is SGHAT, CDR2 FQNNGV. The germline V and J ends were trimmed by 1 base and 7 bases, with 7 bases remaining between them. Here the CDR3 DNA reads TGTGCCAGCAGCTTAGGGGGTCGTGAAAAACTGTTTTTT. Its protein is CASSLGGREKLFF.

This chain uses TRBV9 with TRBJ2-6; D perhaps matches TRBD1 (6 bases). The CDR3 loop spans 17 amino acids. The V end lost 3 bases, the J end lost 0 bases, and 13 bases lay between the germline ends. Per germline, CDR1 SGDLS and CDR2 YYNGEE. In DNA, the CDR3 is TGTGCCAGCAGCGAGGAAACAGGGAACTCTGGGGCCAACGTCCTGACTTTC. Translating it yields CASSEETGNSGANVLTF.

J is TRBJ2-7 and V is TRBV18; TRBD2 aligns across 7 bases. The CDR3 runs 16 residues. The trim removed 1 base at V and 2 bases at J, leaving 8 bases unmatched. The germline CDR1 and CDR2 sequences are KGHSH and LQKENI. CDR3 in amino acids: CASSPLGGTVPYEQYF. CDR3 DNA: TGTGCCAGCTCACCACTGGGAGGGACCGTACCCTACGAGCAGTACTTC.

The CDR3 here is CASSYSSPGELFF. DNA of the CDR3: TGTGCCAGCAGTTACTCCTCACCAGGGGAACTGTTTTTT. The chain recombines TRBV6-5 with TRBJ1-4; D possibly corresponds to TRBD1 (6 bases). With 0 bases removed from V and 12 bases from J, the gap between germline ends came to 11 bases. The CDR3 is 13 residues long. Germline V gene sequence: CDR1 MNHEY, CDR2 SVGAGI.

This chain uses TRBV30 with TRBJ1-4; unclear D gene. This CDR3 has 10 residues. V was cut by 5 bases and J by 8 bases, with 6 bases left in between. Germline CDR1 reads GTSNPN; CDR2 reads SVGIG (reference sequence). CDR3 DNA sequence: TGTGCCTGGGGAATGGAAAAACTGTTTTTT. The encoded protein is CAWGMEKLFF.

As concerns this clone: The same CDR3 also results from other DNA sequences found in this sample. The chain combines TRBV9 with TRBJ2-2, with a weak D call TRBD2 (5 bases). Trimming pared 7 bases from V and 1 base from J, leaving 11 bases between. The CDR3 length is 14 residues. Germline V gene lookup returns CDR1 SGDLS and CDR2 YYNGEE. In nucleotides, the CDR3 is TGTGCCAGCTCCCGTGAGGGGAACACCGGGGAGCTGTTTTTT. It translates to CASSREGNTGELFF. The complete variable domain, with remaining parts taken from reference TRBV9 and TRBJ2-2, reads DSGVTQTPKHLITATGQRVTLRCSPRSGDLSVYWYQQSLDQGLQFLIQYYNGEERAKGNILERFSAQQFPDLHSELNLSSLELGDSALYFCASSREGNTGELFFGEGSRLTVL.

The CDR3 reads CASSPQNGGEDTVSGRAYEQYF. The CDR3 bases are TGTGCCAGCTCACCACAGAATGGGGGAGAGGATACCGTTAGCGGGAGGGCCTACGAGCAGTACTTC. This chain connects TRBV18 to TRBJ2-7; TRBD2 matches 11 bases. Unmatched junction bases numbered 22, after V lost 1 base and J lost 2 bases. The germline CDR1 and CDR2 sequences are KGHSH and LQKENI. CDR3 length equals 22 residues.

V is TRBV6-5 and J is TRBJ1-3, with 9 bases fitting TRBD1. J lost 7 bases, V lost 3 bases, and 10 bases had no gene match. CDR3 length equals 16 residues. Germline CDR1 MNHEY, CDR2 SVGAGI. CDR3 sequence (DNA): TGTGCCAGCAGTTATACCTCCGGGACAGGGAGTAACACCATATATTTT. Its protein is CASSYTSGTGSNTIYF.

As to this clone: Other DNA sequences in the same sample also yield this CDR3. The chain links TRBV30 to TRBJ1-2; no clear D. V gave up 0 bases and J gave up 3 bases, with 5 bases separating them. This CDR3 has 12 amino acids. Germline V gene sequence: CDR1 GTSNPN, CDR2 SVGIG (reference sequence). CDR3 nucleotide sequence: TGTGCCTGGAGTGTAACCGACTATGGCTACACCTTC. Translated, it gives CAWSVTDYGYTF.

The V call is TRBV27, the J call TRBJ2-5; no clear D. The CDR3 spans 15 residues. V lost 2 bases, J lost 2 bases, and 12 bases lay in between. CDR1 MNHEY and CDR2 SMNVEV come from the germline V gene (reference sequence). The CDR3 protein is CASSLRANLQETQYF. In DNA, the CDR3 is TGTGCCAGCAGTTTAAGAGCAAATCTACAAGAGACCCAGTACTTC.

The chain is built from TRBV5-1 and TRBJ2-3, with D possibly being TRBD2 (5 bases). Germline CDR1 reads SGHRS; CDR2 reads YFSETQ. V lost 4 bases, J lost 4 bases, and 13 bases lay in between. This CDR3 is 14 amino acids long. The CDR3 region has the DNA TGCGCCAGCAGCGGAGGCTGGCGCGCAGATACGCAGTATTTT. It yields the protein CASSGGWRADTQYF.

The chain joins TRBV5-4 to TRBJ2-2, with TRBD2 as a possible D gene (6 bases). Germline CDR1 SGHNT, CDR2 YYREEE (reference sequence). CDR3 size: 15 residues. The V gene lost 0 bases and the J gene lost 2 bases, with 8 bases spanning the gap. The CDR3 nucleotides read TGTGCCAGCAGCTTGGGGAGGGGCAACACCGGGGAGCTGTTTTTT. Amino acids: CASSLGRGNTGELFF. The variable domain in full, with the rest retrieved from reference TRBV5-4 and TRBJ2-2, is ETGVTQSPTHLIKTRGQQVTLRCSSQSGHNTVSWYQQALGQGPQFIFQYYREEENGRGNFPPRFSGLQFPNYSSELNVNALELDDSALYLCASSLGRGNTGELFFGEGSRLTVL.

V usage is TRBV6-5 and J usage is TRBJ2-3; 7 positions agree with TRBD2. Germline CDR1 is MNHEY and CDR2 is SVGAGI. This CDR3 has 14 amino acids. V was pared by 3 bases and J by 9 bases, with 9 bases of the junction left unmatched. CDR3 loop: CASSYGGGIDTQYF. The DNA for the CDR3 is TGTGCCAGCAGTTATGGGGGAGGGATCGACACGCAGTATTTT.

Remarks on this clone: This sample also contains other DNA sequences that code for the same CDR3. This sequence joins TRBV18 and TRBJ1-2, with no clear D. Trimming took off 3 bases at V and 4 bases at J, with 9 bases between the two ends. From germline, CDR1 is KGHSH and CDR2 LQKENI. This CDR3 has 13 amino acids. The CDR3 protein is CASSPDGGYGYTF. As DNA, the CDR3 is TGTGCCAGCTCACCTGACGGTGGCTATGGCTACACCTTC. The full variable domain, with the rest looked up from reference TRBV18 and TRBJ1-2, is NAGVMQNPRHLVRRRGQEARLRCSPMKGHSHVYWYRQLPEEGLKFMVYLQKENIIDESGMPKERFSAEFPKEGPSILRIQQVVRGDSAAYFCASSPDGGYGYTFGSGTRLTVV.

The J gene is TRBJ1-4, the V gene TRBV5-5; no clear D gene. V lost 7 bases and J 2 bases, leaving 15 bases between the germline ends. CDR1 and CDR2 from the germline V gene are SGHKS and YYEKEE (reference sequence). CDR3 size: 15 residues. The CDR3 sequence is CASRWGHSTNEKLFF. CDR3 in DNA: TGTGCCAGCCGATGGGGTCACTCGACTAATGAAAAACTGTTTTTT.

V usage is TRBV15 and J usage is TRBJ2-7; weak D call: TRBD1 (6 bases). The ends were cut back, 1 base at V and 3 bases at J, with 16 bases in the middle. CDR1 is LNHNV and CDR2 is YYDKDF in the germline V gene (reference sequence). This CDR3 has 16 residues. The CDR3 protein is CATSRAGQGQNYEQYF. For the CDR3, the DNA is TGTGCCACCAGCAGAGCTGGCCAGGGACAAAACTACGAGCAGTACTTC.

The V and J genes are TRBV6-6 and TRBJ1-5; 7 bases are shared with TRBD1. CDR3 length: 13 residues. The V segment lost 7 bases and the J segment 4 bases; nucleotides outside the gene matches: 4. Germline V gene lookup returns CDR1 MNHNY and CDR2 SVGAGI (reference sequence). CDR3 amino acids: CASIQDRNQPQHF. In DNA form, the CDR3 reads TGTGCCAGCATCCAGGACAGGAATCAGCCCCAGCATTTT.

The CDR3 here is CASSAPGTVQETQYF. The DNA of the CDR3 is TGTGCCAGCAGCGCCCCCGGGACAGTCCAAGAGACCCAGTACTTC. V usage is TRBV7-9 and J usage is TRBJ2-5; the match to TRBD1 covers 7 bases. This CDR3 has 15 amino acids. Losses at the gene ends were 5 bases for V and 1 base for J; bases not matched to a gene: 7. Germline CDR1 and CDR2: SEHNR and FQNEAQ (reference sequence).

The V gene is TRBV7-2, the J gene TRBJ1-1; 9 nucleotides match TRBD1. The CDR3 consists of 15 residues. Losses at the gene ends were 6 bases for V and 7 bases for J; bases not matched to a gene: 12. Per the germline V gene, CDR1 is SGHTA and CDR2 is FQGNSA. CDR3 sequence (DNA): TGTGCCAGCAGTCACCTATGGGACAGGGAATTTGAAGCTTTCTTT. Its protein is CASSHLWDREFEAFF.

For the CDR3, the DNA is TGTGCCAGCAGCAAAATGGACCGGGCAGGTTTGGATGGCTACACCTTC. Amino acid sequence: CASSKMDRAGLDGYTF. The chain has TRBV5-4 and TRBJ1-2; D not resolved. The CDR3 runs to 16 residues. The germline gives CDR1 SGHNT, CDR2 YYREEE (reference sequence). The germline V and J ends were trimmed by 4 bases and 6 bases, with 22 bases remaining between them.

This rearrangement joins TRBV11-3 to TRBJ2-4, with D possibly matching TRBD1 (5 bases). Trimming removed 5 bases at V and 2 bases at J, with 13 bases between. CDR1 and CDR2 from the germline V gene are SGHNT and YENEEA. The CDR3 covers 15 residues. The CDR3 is CASSRGSESKNIQYF. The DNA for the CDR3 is TGTGCCAGCAGCAGGGGAAGCGAATCCAAAAACATTCAGTACTTC.

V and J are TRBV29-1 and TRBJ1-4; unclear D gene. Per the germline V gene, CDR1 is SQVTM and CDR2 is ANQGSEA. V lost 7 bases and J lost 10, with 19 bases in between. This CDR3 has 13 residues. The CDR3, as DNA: TGCAGCGGGTCGAACAACCTCGGTGGAAAACTGTTTTTT. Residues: CSGSNNLGGKLFF.

The CDR3 loop is CASRRTSNPSYNEQFF. CDR3 sequence (DNA): TGTGCCAGCCGGCGTACGTCTAATCCCTCCTACAATGAGCAGTTCTTC. The rearrangement joins TRBV27 to TRBJ2-1; D unclear. This CDR3 has 16 residues. CDR1 is MNHEY, CDR2 SMNVEV, per germline (reference sequence). Trimming shortened V by 8 bases and J by 0 bases, and 17 bases separated the two germline ends.

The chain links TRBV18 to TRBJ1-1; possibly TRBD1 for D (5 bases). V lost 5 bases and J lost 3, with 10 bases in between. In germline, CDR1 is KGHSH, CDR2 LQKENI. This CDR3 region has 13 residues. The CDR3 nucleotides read TGTGCCAGCTCAATCACAGGATACACTGAAGCTTTCTTT. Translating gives CASSITGYTEAFF.

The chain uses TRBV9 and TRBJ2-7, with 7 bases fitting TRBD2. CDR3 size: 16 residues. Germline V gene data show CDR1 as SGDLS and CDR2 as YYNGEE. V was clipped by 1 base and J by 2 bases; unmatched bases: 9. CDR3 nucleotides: TGTGCCAGCAGCGTACAGCCTGGAGCGGGAACCTACGAGCAGTACTTC. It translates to CASSVQPGAGTYEQYF.

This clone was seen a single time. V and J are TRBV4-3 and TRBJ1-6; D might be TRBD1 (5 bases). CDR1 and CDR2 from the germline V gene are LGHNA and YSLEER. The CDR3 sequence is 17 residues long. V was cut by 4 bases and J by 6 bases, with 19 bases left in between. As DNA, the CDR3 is TGCGCCAGCAGCCCATCGGTGCCGGGACGGATTAATTCACCCCTCCACTTT. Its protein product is CASSPSVPGRINSPLHF.

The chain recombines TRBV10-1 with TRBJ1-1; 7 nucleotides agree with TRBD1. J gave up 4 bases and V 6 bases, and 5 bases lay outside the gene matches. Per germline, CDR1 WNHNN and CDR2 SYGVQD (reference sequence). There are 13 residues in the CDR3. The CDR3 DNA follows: TGCGCCAGCAGCCAGGGGGGGATCACTGAAGCTTTCTTT. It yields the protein CASSQGGITEAFF.